This T cell receptor beta chain was identified during a study of response to subunit inactivated influenza vaccine. The CDR3 is 15 amino acids. Germline assignment: CDR1 SGHKS and CDR2 YYEKEE (reference sequence). Trimming left V 4 bases short and J 4 bases short, with 17 bases between. General study points: Only a handful of new T cells, the authors suggested, are recruited with each seasonal influenza vaccination.

MiXCR, run by TCRdb on the RT-PCR reads, gives a single entry per CDR3 protein. The sample records about 620,000 distinct CDR3 sequences, about an eighth being singletons. This clonotype was seen only a few times. Its antigen remains unidentified. The specimen comprised PBMCs from blood, sampled on the day of vaccination. The V and J genes are TRBV5-5 and TRBJ1-2; D not certain. The receptor's source is a man aged 50-59 years who received an inactivated influenza vaccine. The CDR3 region is CASSLRTVTGYGYTF. CDR3 nucleotides: TGTGCCAGCAGCCTACGGACCGTCACTGGCTATGGCTACACCTTC.